These 10 T cell receptor beta chains came from one sample sequenced in a study of CD8+ T cells in alopecia areata. TCR sequencing used cDNA made by reverse transcription of extracted RNA. Sequencing used immunoSEQ multiplex PCR; TCRdb keeps in-frame clones, though not all of them. The sample records about 99,000 clones, more than 75% being singletons. Documented treatment: oral pan-JAK inhibitor, 5-10 mg twice daily. The specimen comprised CD8+ T cells sorted from blood, sampled between weeks 30 and 35, from a patient treated with tofacitinib. All receptors come from a human donor with alopecia areata.

V usage is TRBV7-2 and J usage is TRBJ2-7, with a possible D match to TRBD1 (5 bases). The germline CDR1 and CDR2 sequences are SGHTA and FQGNSA. The V gene lost 0 bases and the J gene lost 3 bases, with 15 bases spanning the gap. CDR3 length: 16 amino acids. The CDR3 protein is CASSLAGQGTYYEQYF. As DNA, the CDR3 is TGTGCCAGCAGCTTAGCAGGGCAGGGTACCTACTACGAGCAGTACTTC.

This chain connects TRBV11-1 to TRBJ2-5; D is possibly TRBD1 (6 bases). Germline V gives CDR1 SGHAT, CDR2 FQDESV (reference sequence). Between the trimmed V and J ends, which lost 3 bases and 2 bases, there was a span of 13 bases. The CDR3 is 15 amino acids. CDR3 amino acids: CASSFGDTWQETQYF. The CDR3 DNA reads as TGTGCCAGCAGCTTCGGGGACACCTGGCAAGAGACCCAGTACTTC.

V gene TRBV7-7 combines with J gene TRBJ2-7; D is uncertain. Germline V lookup: CDR1 SSHAT, CDR2 FNYEAQ (reference sequence). The V and J ends lost 2 bases and 6 bases respectively, with 11 bases between them. The CDR3 has 13 residues. CDR3: CASSLFPGSEQYF. CDR3 in DNA: TGTGCCAGCAGCTTATTTCCAGGCTCCGAGCAGTACTTC.

This clone has more than one count but fewer than ten. The J gene is TRBJ2-3, the V gene TRBV27, with D tentatively TRBD2 (5 bases). Germline V gene lookup returns CDR1 MNHEY and CDR2 SMNVEV (reference sequence). The CDR3 runs 14 residues. V lost 3 bases, J lost 4 bases, and 11 bases lay in between. CDR3 sequence reads: CASSFRPSPDTQYF. The CDR3 region has the DNA TGTGCCAGCAGTTTTCGGCCTAGCCCAGATACGCAGTATTTT.

The V call is TRBV10-3, the J call TRBJ2-1, with 11 positions matching TRBD2. The germline CDR1 and CDR2 sequences are ENHRY and SYGVKD. The CDR3 is 12 amino acids. V lost 11 bases and J lost 9; bases outside the gene matches: 6. For the CDR3, the DNA is TGTGCCGCCGCCGGGACTAGCGGTGAGCAGTTCTTC. Amino acids: CAAAGTSGEQFF.

The chain recombines TRBV29-1 with TRBJ2-7, with 7 bases matching TRBD1. This CDR3 is built from 12 residues. The V gene end was trimmed by 7 bases and the J gene end by 2 bases; junction bases not matched to a gene: 5. The germline V gene encodes CDR1 SQVTM and CDR2 ANQGSEA. The DNA for the CDR3 is TGCAGCGGTCAGACAGGGACCTACGAGCAGTACTTC. Translation gives CSGQTGTYEQYF.

This chain uses TRBV5-4 with TRBJ1-1; D is possibly TRBD1 (5 bases). This CDR3 contains 15 residues. Germline V gives CDR1 SGHNT, CDR2 YYREEE (reference sequence). The germline V and J ends were trimmed by 4 bases and 6 bases, with 19 bases remaining between them. CDR3 DNA sequence: TGTGCCAGCAGCGGGGTAGGGGAGCGTTGGGCTGAAGCTTTCTTT. Translating gives CASSGVGERWAEAFF.

The gene calls are TRBV7-2 and TRBJ2-1; tentative D call: TRBD2 (5 bases). The CDR3 is 15 residues long. The V gene lost 1 base and the J gene lost 0 bases, with 7 bases spanning the gap. Per germline, CDR1 SGHTA and CDR2 FQGNSA. The CDR3 bases are TGTGCCAGCAGCTTAGAAGGGAGCTCCTACAATGAGCAGTTCTTC. Protein: CASSLEGSSYNEQFF.

The chain links TRBV7-9 to TRBJ1-6; 7 bases match TRBD1. This CDR3 is built from 17 residues. J lost 1 base, V lost 5 bases, and 8 bases had no gene match. CDR1 is SEHNR and CDR2 is FQNEAQ in the germline V gene (reference sequence). In nucleotides, the CDR3 is TGTGCCAGCAGCGCCCAACTGACAGGGTCCTATAATTCACCCCTCCACTTT. Its protein is CASSAQLTGSYNSPLHF.

The rearrangement joins TRBV11-2 to TRBJ2-3; 8 nucleotides match TRBD2. The CDR3 sequence is 16 residues long. From germline, CDR1 is SGHAT and CDR2 FQNNGV. J lost 3 bases, V lost 4 bases, and 9 bases had no gene match. DNA for the CDR3: TGTGCCAGCAGCTCCTTCTCTAGCGGGTCTACAGATACGCAGTATTTT. Translating it yields CASSSFSSGSTDTQYF.